Only one count was recorded for the clone carrying this T cell receptor (beta chain). Its specificity is unknown. This specimen comes from a study of shared clonotypes between healthy human individuals. About the study: Per donor, three plates held CD4 naive cells, three held CD4 memory, two held CD8 naive and one held CD8 memory. Study findings and constraints: Clonotypes that were shared across a handful of donors made up around 5% of naive CD4 clonotypes. Sampling was confined to blood; repertoires within tissues likely differ. Sequencing depth was predicted to influence how clonotypes are shared among donors.

The CDR3 has 14 residues. Deletions cut 5 bases from V and 0 bases from J, with 10 bases between. Germline V CDR1 and CDR2: LNHDA, SQIVND (reference sequence). Sequenced by immunoSEQ multiplex PCR; TCRdb stores in-frame clones only, minus some. The repertoire holds approximately 2,000,000 clones, with around 90% as singletons. The TCR comes from a man aged 18 to 29 in good health. Some clones in this sample may be carry-over from other donors' samples. Sequenced material: naive CD4+ T cells from PBMCs. The subset denotes: CD45RA+ positively selected. V usage is TRBV19 and J usage is TRBJ1-2; D remains ambiguous. The CDR3 sequence is CASSLPRANYGYTF. The CDR3 DNA reads as TGTGCCAGTAGTTTACCGAGAGCTAACTATGGCTACACCTTC.